One T cell receptor beta chain is described in this entry. These data are taken from a study of cytomegalovirus exposure and HLA in healthy donors. 60 Vbeta and 13 Jbeta primers were used in PCR. Measured with immunoSEQ multiplex PCR; TCRdb has only the in-frame clones, and not every one. In the table there are 110,000 or so clones, roughly 70% of which are singletons. The sequence was collected from a woman aged 40 to 50 in good health and CMV-seropositive. The sequenced sample consisted of PBMCs.

CDR3 sequence reads: CASPFRAYEQYF. For the CDR3, the DNA is TGTGCCAGCCCCTTCCGGGCCTACGAGCAGTACTTC. The chain has TRBV27 and TRBJ2-7; D remains ambiguous. Germline V gene lookup returns CDR1 MNHEY and CDR2 SMNVEV (reference sequence). V lost 8 bases to trimming and J lost 2 bases, with 10 bases between them. This CDR3 is 12 amino acids long.